This TCR beta chain originates from a study of cytomegalovirus exposure and HLA in healthy donors. Across the study: Caucasian-associated ancestry cluster membership applied to about 83% of 300 to 450 genotyped donors.

The primer mix had 60 Vbeta and 13 Jbeta primers. How the authors handled the data: Approximately 79 million unique TCR beta chains, roughly 11 million of them shared, were counted by a later analysis. Some clones are missing from TCRdb's copy, which holds only in-frame ones; the method was immunoSEQ multiplex PCR. V, J and clone size are those of that table, while D and trimming were read from the DNA. The sample records 190,000 or so clones, over 75% being singletons. This clone was recorded only once. Its antigen is currently unknown. General study results and limits: The authors enumerated 180 or so TCR beta chains as linked to cytomegalovirus. Confirmation in vitro established that three CMV-associated chains were specific for CMV antigens.

The V gene lost 0 bases and the J gene lost 2 bases, with 8 bases spanning the gap. Germline assignment: CDR1 LGHNA and CDR2 YNFKEQ. The CDR3 has 14 residues. The sample was PBMCs. The TCR sequence derives from a boy younger than 10 in good health and CMV-seronegative. The chain couples TRBV4-2 to TRBJ2-7; D remains ambiguous. For the CDR3, the DNA is TGTGCCAGCAGCCAAGAGCTGAGTGCCTACGAGCAGTACTTC. It encodes CASSQELSAYEQYF.